The rows below give T cell receptor beta chains drawn from one sample of a study of T cell responses to AZD1222 COVID-19 vaccine. Sequencing used immunoSEQ multiplex PCR; TCRdb keeps in-frame clones, though not all of them. The table records 85,000 to 100,000 clones, approximately 93% of them present only once. Sequenced here: peripheral blood, sampled 28 days after the second AZD1222 dose. These receptors were collected from an adult who received the AZD1222 COVID-19 vaccine. Each CDR3 is given with its conserved first and last residue. D genes are given only for firm matches. Clone size, where shown, is once, few, many, or a class for clones that have expanded.

v_call	d_call	clone_size	j_call	cdr3_nt	cdr3_aa
TRBV5-6	-	-	TRBJ2-7	TGTGCCAGCAGCTTGGGACAGCTCTACGAGCAGTACTTC	CASSLGQLYEQYF
TRBV6-2/TRBV6-3	-	once	TRBJ1-5	TGTGCCAGCAGTCCAGGGGAATATCAGCCCCAGCATTTT	CASSPGEYQPQHF
TRBV6-6	-	-	TRBJ1-1	TGTGCCAGCAGTTACGAGAGAGACACTGAAGCTTTCTTT	CASSYERDTEAFF
TRBV2	-	-	TRBJ2-7	TGTGCCAGCAGTGATGGGGGAGTCTACGAGCAGTACTTC	CASSDGGVYEQYF
TRBV11-2	TRBD2	once	TRBJ2-1	TGTGCCAGCAGCTCGATTACGCCAAAGCTACTAGCGGGATATACTGAGCAGTTCTTC	CASSSITPKLLAGYTEQFF
TRBV19	-	-	TRBJ2-4	TGTGCCAGTAGCTTAGCAGGGGCAGCCAAAAACATTCAGTACTTC	CASSLAGAAKNIQYF
TRBV19	-	-	TRBJ1-6	TGTGCCAGTAGTAATCGGGGTTATAATTCACCCCTCCACTTT	CASSNRGYNSPLHF
TRBV5-1	TRBD2	-	TRBJ2-7	TGCGCCAGCAGCGTGGGACTAGCGGCCACCTACGAGCAGTACTTC	CASSVGLAATYEQYF
TRBV6-2/TRBV6-3	-	-	TRBJ2-4	TGTGCCAGCAGTTATCAGGGAGTTGGCATTCAGTACTTC	CASSYQGVGIQYF
TRBV28	TRBD1	-	TRBJ2-2	TGTGCCAGCAGTTTGACAGGGACCGGGGAGCTGTTTTTT	CASSLTGTGELFF
TRBV6-6	-	-	TRBJ1-5	TGTGCCAGCAGTTTTAATATGGCAGACAGAAATCAGCCCCAGCATTTT	CASSFNMADRNQPQHF
TRBV28	-	-	TRBJ1-1	TGTGCCAGCAGTTTGGGGTGGACTGAAGCTTTCTTT	CASSLGWTEAFF
TRBV6-1	-	-	TRBJ1-5	TGTGCCAGCAGTGAAGCGGACTGGTTTCAGCCCCAGCATTTT	CASSEADWFQPQHF
TRBV15	-	-	TRBJ1-4	TGTGCCACCAGCAGGCCCTCGACAGCAACTAATGAAAAACTGTTTTTT	CATSRPSTATNEKLFF